These T cell receptor beta chains were read from a single sample in a study of cytomegalovirus exposure and HLA in healthy donors. The table came from immunoSEQ multiplex PCR; TCRdb's copy has only in-frame clones and leaves some out. This sample carries fewer than 250,000 clones, about 79% of them seen once, and the ten largest clones take around 1.8%. Sequencing was performed on PBMCs. These receptors originate from a man younger than 30 in good health and CMV-seronegative. Each CDR3 is given with its conserved first and last residue. The D gene is left open where the match is weak. Not all rows give a size; the values are once, few, many and, for expanded clones, a class.

d_call,clone_size,v_call,j_call,cdr3_aa,cdr3_nt
TRBD2,.,TRBV11-2,TRBJ2-1,CASSPGLAGNYEQFF,TGTGCCAGCAGCCCGGGACTAGCGGGCAACTATGAGCAGTTCTTC
.,.,TRBV5-5,TRBJ1-2,CASSLYPGRADGYTF,TGTGCCAGCAGCTTGTACCCGGGAAGGGCGGATGGCTACACCTTC
.,.,TRBV9,TRBJ1-2,CASSVGSFGYGYTF,TGTGCCAGCAGCGTAGGCTCCTTCGGCTATGGCTACACCTTC
.,.,TRBV28,TRBJ2-7,CASSRTGARLAGTYEQYF,TGTGCCAGCAGCCGGACAGGGGCCCGACTAGCGGGCACCTACGAGCAGTACTTC
TRBD2,.,TRBV19,TRBJ2-7,CASSIAGDITYEQYF,TGTGCCAGCAGTATAGCGGGAGACATAACCTACGAGCAGTACTTC
.,.,TRBV5-5,TRBJ2-7,CASTPGQGQPYEQYF,TGTGCCAGCACCCCCGGCCAGGGGCAACCCTACGAGCAGTACTTC
TRBD1,few,TRBV5-1,TRBJ2-7,CASSLGGTGSYEQYF,TGCGCCAGCAGCTTGGGAGGGACAGGGTCCTACGAGCAGTACTTC
.,few,TRBV11-2,TRBJ2-1,CASSFQRSSYNEQFF,TGTGCCAGCAGCTTCCAGCGGAGCTCCTACAATGAGCAGTTCTTC
TRBD1,.,TRBV19,TRBJ2-1,CASSPDRGEQFF,TGTGCCAGTAGCCCAGACAGGGGCGAGCAGTTCTTC
.,.,TRBV6-5,TRBJ1-6,CATRERINSPLHF,TGTGCCACTCGGGAGAGGATTAATTCACCCCTCCACTTT
TRBD2,.,TRBV4-2,TRBJ2-7,CASSPLAGGPYEQYF,TGTGCCAGCAGCCCCCTAGCGGGGGGCCCCTACGAGCAGTACTTC
TRBD1,.,TRBV25-1,TRBJ1-5,CASSGTGGGNQPQHF,TGTGCCAGCAGTGGAACAGGGGGAGGCAATCAGCCCCAGCATTTT
TRBD2,.,TRBV19,TRBJ2-7,CASSIGGQTGLAGGNSYEQYF,TGTGCCAGTAGTATAGGGGGACAGACGGGACTAGCGGGAGGAAACTCCTACGAGCAGTACTTC
TRBD1,.,TRBV11-2,TRBJ2-7,CASSFTGTGHYEQYF,TGTGCCAGCAGCTTCACCGGGACAGGACACTACGAGCAGTACTTC
TRBD2,.,TRBV27,TRBJ2-3,CASSVIAGATDTQYF,TGTGCCAGCAGTGTGATAGCGGGAGCCACAGATACGCAGTATTTT
TRBD2,.,TRBV11-3,TRBJ2-5,CASSLNWGGQETQYF,TGTGCCAGCAGCTTAAACTGGGGGGGACAAGAGACCCAGTACTTC
.,.,TRBV6-5,TRBJ2-7,CASSYGQGGYEQYF,TGTGCCAGCAGTTACGGGCAGGGAGGCTACGAGCAGTACTTC
TRBD2,.,TRBV9,TRBJ2-7,CASSSGLAPTYEQYF,TGTGCCAGCAGCTCTGGACTAGCGCCCACCTACGAGCAGTACTTC
.,.,TRBV30,TRBJ1-2,CAWSPPGLGGYGYTF,TGTGCCTGGAGTCCCCCGGGTCTAGGAGGCTATGGCTACACCTTC